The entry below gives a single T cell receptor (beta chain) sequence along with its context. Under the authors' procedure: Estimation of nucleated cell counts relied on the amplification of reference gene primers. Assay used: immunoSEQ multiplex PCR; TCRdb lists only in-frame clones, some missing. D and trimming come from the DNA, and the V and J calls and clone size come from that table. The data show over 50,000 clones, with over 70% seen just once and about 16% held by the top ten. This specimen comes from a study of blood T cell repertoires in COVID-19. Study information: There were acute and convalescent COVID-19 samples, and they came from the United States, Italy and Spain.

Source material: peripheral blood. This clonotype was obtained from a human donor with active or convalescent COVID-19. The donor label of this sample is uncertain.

CDR3 DNA: TGTGCCAGCAGCTTTGATAGATCCTACAATGAGCAGTTCTTC. Translating it yields CASSFDRSYNEQFF. V usage is TRBV7-9 and J usage is TRBJ2-1; D is undetermined. The V end lost 3 bases, the J end lost 1 base, and 7 bases lay between the germline ends. CDR1 SEHNR and CDR2 FQNEAQ come from the germline V gene (reference sequence). CDR3 length equals 14 residues.